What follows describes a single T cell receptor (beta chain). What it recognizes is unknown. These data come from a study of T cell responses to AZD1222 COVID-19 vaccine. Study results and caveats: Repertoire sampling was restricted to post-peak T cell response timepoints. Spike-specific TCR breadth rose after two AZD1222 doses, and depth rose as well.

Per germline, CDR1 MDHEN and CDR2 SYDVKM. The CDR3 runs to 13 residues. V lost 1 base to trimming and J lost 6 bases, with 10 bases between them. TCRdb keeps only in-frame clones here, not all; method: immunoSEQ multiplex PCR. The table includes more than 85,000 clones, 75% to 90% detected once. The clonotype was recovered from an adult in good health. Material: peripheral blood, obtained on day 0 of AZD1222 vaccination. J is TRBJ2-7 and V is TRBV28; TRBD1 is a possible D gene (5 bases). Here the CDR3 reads CASSLYIRAEQYF. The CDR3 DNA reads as TGTGCCAGCAGTTTATATATCAGGGCCGAGCAGTACTTC.